This is a list of T cell receptor beta chains from one sample in a study of T cells in Graves' hyperthyroidism and ophthalmopathy. TCRdb reprocessed the multiplex PCR reads with MiXCR, giving one entry per CDR3 protein. Here the sample spans about 560,000 distinct CDR3 sequences, about 45% being singletons. The sequencing sample was made of peripheral blood or thyroid tissue (not recorded which). These receptors were obtained from a woman aged 18-29 years with Graves' hyperthyroidism. The conserved cysteine and the conserved F or W are not part of the CDR3 here. D genes are given only for firm matches.

d_gene,j_gene,v_gene,CDR3aa
TRBD1,TRBJ1-3,TRBV10-3,AISTGQAVNTENTIY
.,TRBJ1-2,TRBV4-2,ASSPGPSSYT
.,TRBJ1-1,TRBV7-2,ASSHPVAEAF
.,TRBJ2-1,TRBV12-3/TRBV12-4,ASSLGDEQF
TRBD1,TRBJ2-5,TRBV10-3,AIGSGQGMGTQY
.,TRBJ2-6,TRBV5-1,ASTKVTGATGANVLT
TRBD1,TRBJ1-2,TRBV2,ASSLGQGSNYGYT
.,TRBJ2-1,TRBV25-1,ASSAPFYNEQF
.,TRBJ2-7,TRBV7-6,ASTINRDSVSYEQY
TRBD2,TRBJ2-2,TRBV7-8,ASSLVLAGSTGELF
.,TRBJ1-1,TRBV7-6,ASSPGGGELNTEAF
.,TRBJ2-2,TRBV7-2,ASSLALADLGTGELF
.,TRBJ2-5,TRBV2,ASSEAGKIETQY
TRBD1,TRBJ1-2,TRBV25-1,ASTHRGLYYGYT
.,TRBJ1-2,TRBV25-1,ASSHGGQGYT
.,TRBJ1-1,TRBV19,ASSSTVGNTEAF